These 6 T cell receptor beta chains were sequenced from one sample in a study of OX40 agonist ivuxolimab in advanced cancers. Generated by immunoSEQ multiplex PCR, the TCRdb table keeps only in-frame clones and is missing some. The repertoire holds some 28,000 clones, with around 86% as singletons. Specimen: CD4+ or CD8+ T cells sorted from blood, collected in a trial of the OX40 agonist ivuxolimab. The receptors shown here come from an adult with an advanced solid tumor such as melanoma, head and neck, liver or kidney cancer.

This clone was observed a single time. V and J are TRBV7-7 and TRBJ2-1, with D possibly called TRBD1 or TRBD2 (6 bases each). CDR1 SSHAT and CDR2 FNYEAQ come from the germline V gene (reference sequence). The ends were cut back, 0 bases at V and 6 bases at J, with 12 bases in the middle. This CDR3 has 15 residues. CDR3 amino acids: CASSLAGGGANEQFF. The CDR3 DNA sequence: TGTGCCAGCAGCTTAGCGGGGGGCGGCGCCAATGAGCAGTTCTTC.

The chain recombines TRBV11-2 with TRBJ1-1; TRBD1 is a possible D gene (5 bases). V gave up 6 bases and J gave up 6 bases, with 26 bases separating them. CDR1 and CDR2 from the germline V gene are SGHAT and FQNNGV. The CDR3 is 17 amino acids. The CDR3 region is CASRPSPGQGRWSEAFF. The CDR3 nucleotides are TGTGCCAGCAGACCTAGCCCCGGTCAGGGACGGTGGTCTGAAGCTTTCTTT.

This chain links TRBV13 with TRBJ1-2; D ambiguous. CDR1 and CDR2 (germline): PRHDT, FYEKMQ (reference sequence). With 8 bases removed from V and 8 bases from J, the gap between germline ends came to 12 bases. This CDR3 has 11 amino acids. The chain's CDR3 is CASSISGGYTF. The CDR3 nucleotides are TGTGCCAGCTCGATCTCGGGAGGCTACACCTTC.

The chain has TRBV27 and TRBJ2-3; 10 bases agree with TRBD1. The germline V gene encodes CDR1 MNHEY and CDR2 SMNVEV (reference sequence). This CDR3 is built from 15 residues. The trim removed 6 bases at V and 4 bases at J, leaving 7 bases unmatched. In DNA form, the CDR3 reads TGTGCCAGCAGGCCCGGGACAGGGGTTCCAGATACGCAGTATTTT. Its translation: CASRPGTGVPDTQYF.

The chain links TRBV5-4 to TRBJ2-5; 8 bases map to TRBD2. The junction had 10 bases not matched to a gene; V was cut back by 4 bases and J by 5 bases. CDR1 is SGHNT and CDR2 is YYREEE in the germline V gene (reference sequence). CDR3 length: 15 amino acids. CDR3 nucleotide sequence: TGTGCCAGCAGCATCGCGGCGGGGGGCAGGGAGACCCAGTACTTC. Protein product: CASSIAAGGRETQYF.

The chain recombines TRBV10-3 with TRBJ2-7, with D unresolved. CDR1 is ENHRY and CDR2 is SYGVKD in the germline V gene. V lost 4 bases to trimming and J lost 0 bases, with 25 bases between them. This CDR3 has 19 residues. The CDR3, as DNA: TGTGCCATCAGTGGGTTTGTATCTATTTGGGAACAAAGCTCCTACGAGCAGTACTTC. It encodes CAISGFVSIWEQSSYEQYF.